This T cell receptor (beta chain) was captured by sequencing in a study of graft-versus-host responses after intestinal transplantation. Study context: Multivisceral, liver-intestinal, or isolated intestinal grafts were transplanted into recipients. For approximately three years after anti-thymocyte globulin induction, all recipients took tacrolimus and steroids. Study-level results: The study associated peak circulating GvH clone levels with early post-transplant HvG declines. GvH clones occurred in recipient marrow; some first appeared in ileum or blood.

The table came from immunoSEQ multiplex PCR; TCRdb's copy has only in-frame clones and leaves some out. Of about 70,000 clones listed, over 85% are singletons. The CDR3 is made up of 15 amino acids. Trimming pared 6 bases from V and 0 bases from J, leaving 12 bases between. Germline CDR1 reads MNHNY; CDR2 reads SVGAGI (reference sequence). As regards this clone: Its specificity is unknown.

The chain links TRBV6-6 to TRBJ2-1, with TRBD2 as a possible D gene (6 bases). Sequencing was performed on unstimulated CD8+ T cells sorted from spleen or lymph node cells, taken before intestinal transplant. This TCR derives from a human donor who received an intestinal transplant. DNA of the CDR3: TGTGCCAGCAGACCGGGACTCACCTCCTACAATGAGCAGTTCTTC. This gives the protein CASRPGLTSYNEQFF.